This T cell receptor beta chain was identified during a study of T-cell reconstitution after alpha-beta-depleted transplantation in children. Study findings and constraints: Some patients' high day-60 TCRbeta diversity was traced to surviving recipient T cells and thymic progenitors. Counts and diversity of T cells one year after transplant came mostly from newly produced T cells.

The table lists this clonotype with many counts. The antigen is unknown. J gave up 7 bases and V 7 bases, and 7 bases lay outside the gene matches. The germline V gene encodes CDR1 DFQATT and CDR2 SNEGSKA (reference sequence). The CDR3 runs to 12 residues. Unique molecular identifiers were incorporated into the prepared TCRbeta library. Each CDR3 protein gets one entry after TCRdb re-called the PCR reads with MiXCR. The table has about 160,000 distinct CDR3 sequences, over 8.5% seen once. The sequencing here drew on PBMCs, taken before TCRalphabeta/CD19-depleted stem cell transplant. This receptor was identified in a boy aged 2 to 10 with acute myeloid leukemia, due to receive a stem cell transplant. This chain connects TRBV20-1 to TRBJ1-2; TRBD1 aligns across 9 bases. In DNA, the CDR3 is TGCAGTGAAAACAGGGGGCGAATTGGCTACACCTTC. Protein: CSENRGRIGYTF.